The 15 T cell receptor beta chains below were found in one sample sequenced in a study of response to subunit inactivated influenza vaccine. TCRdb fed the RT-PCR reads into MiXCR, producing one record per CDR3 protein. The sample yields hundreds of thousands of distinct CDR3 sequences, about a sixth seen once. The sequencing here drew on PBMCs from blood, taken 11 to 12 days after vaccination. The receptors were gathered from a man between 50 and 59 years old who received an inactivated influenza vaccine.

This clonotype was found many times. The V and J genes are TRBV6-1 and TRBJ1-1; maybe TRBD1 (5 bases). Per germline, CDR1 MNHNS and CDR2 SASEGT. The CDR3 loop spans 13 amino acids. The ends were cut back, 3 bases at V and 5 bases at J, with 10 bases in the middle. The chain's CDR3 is CASSDRGRTEAFF. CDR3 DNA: TGTGCCAGCAGTGATAGGGGAAGGACTGAAGCTTTCTTT.

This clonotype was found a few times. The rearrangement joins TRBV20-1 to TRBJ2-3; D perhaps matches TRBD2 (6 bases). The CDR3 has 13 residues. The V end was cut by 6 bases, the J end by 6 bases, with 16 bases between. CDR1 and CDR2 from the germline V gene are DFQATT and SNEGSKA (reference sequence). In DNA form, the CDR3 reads TGCAGTGCCCCTCGGACTATTAGTGATACGCAGTATTTT. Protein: CSAPRTISDTQYF.

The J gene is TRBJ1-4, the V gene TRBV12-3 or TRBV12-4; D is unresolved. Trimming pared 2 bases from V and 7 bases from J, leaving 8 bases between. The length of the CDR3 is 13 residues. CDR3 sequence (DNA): TGTGCCAGCAGTTTAACCCCCCTTGAAAAACTGTTTTTT. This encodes CASSLTPLEKLFF.

The CDR3 DNA follows: TGCAGTGCTCAAAGCGGGGTAAAAGATACGCAGTATTTT. Protein sequence: CSAQSGVKDTQYF. The chain links TRBV20-1 to TRBJ2-3; 7 bases line up with TRBD2. The ends lost 5 bases at V and 5 bases at J; junction bases unmatched: 7. This CDR3 contains 13 residues. CDR1 and CDR2 from the germline V gene are DFQATT and SNEGSKA (reference sequence).

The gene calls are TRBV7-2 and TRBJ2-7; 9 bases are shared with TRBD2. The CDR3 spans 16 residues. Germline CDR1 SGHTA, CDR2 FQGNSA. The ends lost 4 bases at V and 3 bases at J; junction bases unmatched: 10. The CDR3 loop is CASSYLASGAGYEQYF. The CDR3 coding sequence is TGTGCCAGCAGCTATTTGGCTAGCGGGGCCGGCTACGAGCAGTACTTC.

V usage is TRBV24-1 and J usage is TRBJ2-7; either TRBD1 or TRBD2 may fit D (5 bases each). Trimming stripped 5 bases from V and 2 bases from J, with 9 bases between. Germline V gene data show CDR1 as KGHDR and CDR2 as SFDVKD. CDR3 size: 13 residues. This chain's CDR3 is CATSGGPPYEQYF. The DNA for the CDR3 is TGTGCCACCAGTGGGGGACCCCCCTACGAGCAGTACTTC.

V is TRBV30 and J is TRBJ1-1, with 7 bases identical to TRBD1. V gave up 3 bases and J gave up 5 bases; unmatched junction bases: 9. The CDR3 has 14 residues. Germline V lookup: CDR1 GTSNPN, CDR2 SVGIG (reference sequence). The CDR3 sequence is CAWRRDSVSTEAFF. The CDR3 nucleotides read TGTGCCTGGAGACGGGACAGCGTTTCGACTGAAGCTTTCTTT.

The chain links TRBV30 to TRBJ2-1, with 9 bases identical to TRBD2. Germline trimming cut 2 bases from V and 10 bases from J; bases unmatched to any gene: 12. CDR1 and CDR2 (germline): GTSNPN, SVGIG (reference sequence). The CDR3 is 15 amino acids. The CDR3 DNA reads TGTGCCTGGAGTTTGACTGCGGGAGGGCCAAGGGAGCAGTTCTTC. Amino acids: CAWSLTAGGPREQFF.

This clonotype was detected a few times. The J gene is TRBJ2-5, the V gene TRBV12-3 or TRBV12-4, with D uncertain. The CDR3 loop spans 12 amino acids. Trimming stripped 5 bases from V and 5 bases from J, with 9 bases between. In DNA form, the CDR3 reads TGTGCCAGCAGTCGAAGAATGGAGACCCAGTACTTC. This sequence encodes CASSRRMETQYF.

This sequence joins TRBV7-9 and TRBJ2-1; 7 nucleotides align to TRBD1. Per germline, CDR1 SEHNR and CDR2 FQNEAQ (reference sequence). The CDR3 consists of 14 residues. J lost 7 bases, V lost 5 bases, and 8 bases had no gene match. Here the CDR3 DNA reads TGTGCCAGCAGCAGGGGCAGGGGGTGGAATGAGCAGTTCTTC. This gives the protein CASSRGRGWNEQFF.

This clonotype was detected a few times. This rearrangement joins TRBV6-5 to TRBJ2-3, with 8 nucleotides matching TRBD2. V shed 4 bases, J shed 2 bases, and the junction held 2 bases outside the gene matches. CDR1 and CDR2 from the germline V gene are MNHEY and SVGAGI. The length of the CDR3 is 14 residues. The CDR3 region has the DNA TGTGCCAGCAGTTGGCGGGGGGACACAGATACGCAGTATTTT. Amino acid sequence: CASSWRGDTDTQYF.

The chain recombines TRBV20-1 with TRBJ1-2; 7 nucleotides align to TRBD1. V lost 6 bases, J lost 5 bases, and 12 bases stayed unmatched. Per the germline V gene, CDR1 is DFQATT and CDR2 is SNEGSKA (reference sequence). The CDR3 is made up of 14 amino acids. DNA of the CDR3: TGCAGTGCAAACGAACAGGGGAGAGGGTATGGCTACACCTTC. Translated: CSANEQGRGYGYTF.

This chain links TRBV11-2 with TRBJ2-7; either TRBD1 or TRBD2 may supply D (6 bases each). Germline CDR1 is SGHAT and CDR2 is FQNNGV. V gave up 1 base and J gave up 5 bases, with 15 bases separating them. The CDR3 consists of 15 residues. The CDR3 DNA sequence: TGTGCCAGCAGCTTAGGACCGGGGGCGGCAAACGAGCAGTACTTC. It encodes CASSLGPGAANEQYF. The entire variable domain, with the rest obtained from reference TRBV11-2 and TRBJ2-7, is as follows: EAGVAQSPRYKIIEKRQSVAFWCNPISGHATLYWYQQILGQGPKLLIQFQNNGVVDDSQLPKDRFSAERLKGVDSTLKIQPAKLEDSAVYLCASSLGPGAANEQYFGPGTRLTVT.

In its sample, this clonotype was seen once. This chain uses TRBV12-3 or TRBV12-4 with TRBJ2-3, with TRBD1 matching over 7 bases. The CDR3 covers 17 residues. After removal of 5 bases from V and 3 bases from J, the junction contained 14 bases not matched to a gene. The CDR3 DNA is TGTGCCAGCAGTAAGTTCCGGGACAGTAGTTCGACAGATACGCAGTATTTT. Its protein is CASSKFRDSSSTDTQYF.

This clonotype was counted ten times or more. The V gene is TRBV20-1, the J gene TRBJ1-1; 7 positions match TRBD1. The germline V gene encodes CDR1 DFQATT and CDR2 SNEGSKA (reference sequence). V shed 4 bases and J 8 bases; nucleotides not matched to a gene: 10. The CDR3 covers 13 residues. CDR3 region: CSAMFGTAYEAFF. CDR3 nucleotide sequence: TGCAGTGCTATGTTCGGGACAGCGTACGAAGCTTTCTTT.